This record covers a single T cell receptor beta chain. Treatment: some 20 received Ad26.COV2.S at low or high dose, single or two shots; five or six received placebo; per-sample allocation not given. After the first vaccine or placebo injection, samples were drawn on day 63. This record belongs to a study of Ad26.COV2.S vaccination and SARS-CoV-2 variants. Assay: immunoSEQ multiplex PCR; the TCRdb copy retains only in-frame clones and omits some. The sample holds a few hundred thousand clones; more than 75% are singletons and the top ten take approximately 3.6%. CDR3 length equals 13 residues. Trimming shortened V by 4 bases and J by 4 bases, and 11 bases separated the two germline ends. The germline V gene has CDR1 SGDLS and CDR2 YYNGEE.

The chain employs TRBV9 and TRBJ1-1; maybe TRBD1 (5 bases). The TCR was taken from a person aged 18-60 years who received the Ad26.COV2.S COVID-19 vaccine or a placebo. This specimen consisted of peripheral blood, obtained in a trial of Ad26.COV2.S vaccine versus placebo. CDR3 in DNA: TGTGCCAGCAGCCCTCCCCAGGGCACTGAAGCTTTCTTT. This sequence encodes CASSPPQGTEAFF. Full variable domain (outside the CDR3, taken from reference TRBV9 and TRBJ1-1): DSGVTQTPKHLITATGQRVTLRCSPRSGDLSVYWYQQSLDQGLQFLIQYYNGEERAKGNILERFSAQQFPDLHSELNLSSLELGDSALYFCASSPPQGTEAFFGQGTRLTVV.